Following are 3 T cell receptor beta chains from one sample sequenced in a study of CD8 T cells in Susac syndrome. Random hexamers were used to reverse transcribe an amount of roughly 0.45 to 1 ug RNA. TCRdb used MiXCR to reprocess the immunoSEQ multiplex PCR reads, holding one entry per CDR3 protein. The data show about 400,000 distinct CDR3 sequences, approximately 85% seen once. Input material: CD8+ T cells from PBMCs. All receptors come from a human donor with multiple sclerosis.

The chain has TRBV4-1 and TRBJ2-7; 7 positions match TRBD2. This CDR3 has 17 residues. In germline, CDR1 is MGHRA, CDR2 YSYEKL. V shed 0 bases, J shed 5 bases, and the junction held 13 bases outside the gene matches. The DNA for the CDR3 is TGCGCCAGCAGCCAAGAATTTGGGACTACCTTAACCAACGAGCAGTACTTC. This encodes CASSQEFGTTLTNEQYF.

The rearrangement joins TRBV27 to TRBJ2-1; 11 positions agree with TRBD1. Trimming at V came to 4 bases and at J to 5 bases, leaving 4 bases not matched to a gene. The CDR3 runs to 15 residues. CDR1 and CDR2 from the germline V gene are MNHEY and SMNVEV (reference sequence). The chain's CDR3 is CASSSGTGGNNEQFF. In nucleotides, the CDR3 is TGTGCCAGCAGTTCAGGGACAGGGGGGAACAATGAGCAGTTCTTC.

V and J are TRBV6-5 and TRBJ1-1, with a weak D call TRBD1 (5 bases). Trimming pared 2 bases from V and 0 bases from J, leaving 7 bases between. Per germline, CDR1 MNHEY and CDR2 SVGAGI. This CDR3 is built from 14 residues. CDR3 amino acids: CASSYQGVNTEAFF. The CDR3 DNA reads TGTGCCAGCAGTTACCAGGGAGTGAACACTGAAGCTTTCTTT.